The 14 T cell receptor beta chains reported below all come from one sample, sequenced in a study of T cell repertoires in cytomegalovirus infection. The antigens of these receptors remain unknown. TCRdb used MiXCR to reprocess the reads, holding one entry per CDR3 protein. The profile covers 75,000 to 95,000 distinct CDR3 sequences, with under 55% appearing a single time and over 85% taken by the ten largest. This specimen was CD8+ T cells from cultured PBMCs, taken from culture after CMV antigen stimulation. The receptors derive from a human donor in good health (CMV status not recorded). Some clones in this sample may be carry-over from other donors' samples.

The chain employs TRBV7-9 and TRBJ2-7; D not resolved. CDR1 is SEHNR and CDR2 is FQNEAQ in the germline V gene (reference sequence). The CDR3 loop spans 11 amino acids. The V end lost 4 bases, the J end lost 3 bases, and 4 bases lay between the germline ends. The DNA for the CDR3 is TGTGCCAGCAGCTCAAACTACGAGCAGTACTTC. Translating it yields CASSSNYEQYF. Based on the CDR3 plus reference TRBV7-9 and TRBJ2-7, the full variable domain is DTGVSQNPRHKITKRGQNVTFRCDPISEHNRLYWYRQTLGQGPEFLTYFQNEAQLEKSRLLSDRFSAERPKGSFSTLEIQRTEQGDSAMYLCASSSNYEQYFGPGTRLTVT.

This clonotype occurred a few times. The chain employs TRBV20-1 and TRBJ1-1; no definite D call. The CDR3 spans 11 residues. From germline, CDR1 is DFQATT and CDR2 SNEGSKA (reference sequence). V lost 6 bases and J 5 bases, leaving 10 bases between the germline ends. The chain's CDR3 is CSAREVTEAFF. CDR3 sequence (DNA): TGCAGTGCACGAGAGGTTACTGAAGCTTTCTTT.

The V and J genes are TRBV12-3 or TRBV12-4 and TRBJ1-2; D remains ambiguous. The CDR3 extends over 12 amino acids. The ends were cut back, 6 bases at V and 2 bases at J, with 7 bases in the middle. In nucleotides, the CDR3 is TGTGCCAGCAGCCCGTCGAACTATGGCTACACCTTC. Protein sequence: CASSPSNYGYTF.

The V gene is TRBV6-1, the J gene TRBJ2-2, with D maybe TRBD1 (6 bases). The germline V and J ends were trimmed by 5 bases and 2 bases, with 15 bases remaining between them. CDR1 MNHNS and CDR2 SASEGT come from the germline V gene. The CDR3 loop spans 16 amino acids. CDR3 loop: CASSRRDTINTGELFF. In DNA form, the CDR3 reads TGTGCCAGCAGTAGACGGGACACCATAAACACCGGGGAGCTGTTTTTT.

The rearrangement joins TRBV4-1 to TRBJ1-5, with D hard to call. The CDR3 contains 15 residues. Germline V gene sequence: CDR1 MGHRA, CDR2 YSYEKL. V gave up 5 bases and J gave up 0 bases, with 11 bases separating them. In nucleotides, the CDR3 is TGCGCCAGCAGCGAAAAGAACCCTAGCAATCAGCCCCAGCATTTT. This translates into CASSEKNPSNQPQHF.

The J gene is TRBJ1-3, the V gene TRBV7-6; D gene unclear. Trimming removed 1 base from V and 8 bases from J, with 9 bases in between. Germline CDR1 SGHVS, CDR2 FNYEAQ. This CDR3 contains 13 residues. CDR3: CASSLVRADTIYF. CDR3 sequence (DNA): TGTGCCAGCAGCTTAGTTCGGGCGGACACCATATATTTT.

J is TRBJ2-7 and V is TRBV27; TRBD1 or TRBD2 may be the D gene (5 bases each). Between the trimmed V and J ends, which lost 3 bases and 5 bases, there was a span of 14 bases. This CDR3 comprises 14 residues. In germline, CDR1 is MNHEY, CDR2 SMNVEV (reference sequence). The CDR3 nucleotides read TGTGCCAGCAGTTTCGGGCAGGGAGATGACGAGCAGTACTTC. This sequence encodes CASSFGQGDDEQYF.

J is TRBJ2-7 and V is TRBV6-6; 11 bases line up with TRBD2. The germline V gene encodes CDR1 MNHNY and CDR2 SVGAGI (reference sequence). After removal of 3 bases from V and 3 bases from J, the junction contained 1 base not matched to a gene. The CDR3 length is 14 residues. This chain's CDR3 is CASSYSGRDYEQYF. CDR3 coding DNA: TGTGCCAGCAGTTATAGCGGGAGGGACTACGAGCAGTACTTC.

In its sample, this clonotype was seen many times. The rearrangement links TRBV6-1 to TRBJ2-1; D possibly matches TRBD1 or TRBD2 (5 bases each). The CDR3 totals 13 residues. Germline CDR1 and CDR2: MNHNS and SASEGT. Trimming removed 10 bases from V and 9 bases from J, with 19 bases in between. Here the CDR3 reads CATRQGVGTEQFF. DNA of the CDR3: TGTGCCACCAGGCAGGGAGTAGGGACTGAGCAGTTCTTC.

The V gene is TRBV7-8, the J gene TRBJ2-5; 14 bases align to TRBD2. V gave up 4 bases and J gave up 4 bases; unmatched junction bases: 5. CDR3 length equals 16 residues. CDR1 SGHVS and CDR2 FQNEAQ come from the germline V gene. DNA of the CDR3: TGTGCCAGCAGCTCCGGGACTAGCGGGGGTGGAGAGACCCAGTACTTC. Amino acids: CASSSGTSGGGETQYF.

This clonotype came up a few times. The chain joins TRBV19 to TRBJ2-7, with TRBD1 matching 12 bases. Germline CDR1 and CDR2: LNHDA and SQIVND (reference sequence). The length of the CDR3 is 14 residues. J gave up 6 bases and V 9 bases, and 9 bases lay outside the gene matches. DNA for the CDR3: TGTGCCAGCTCCCCCGGGACAGGGGGCTTCGAGCAGTACTTC. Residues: CASSPGTGGFEQYF. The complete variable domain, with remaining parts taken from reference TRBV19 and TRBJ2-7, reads DGGITQSPKYLFRKEGQNVTLSCEQNLNHDAMYWYRQDPGQGLRLIYYSQIVNDFQKGDIAEGYSVSREKKESFPLTVTSAQKNPTAFYLCASSPGTGGFEQYFGPGTRLTVT.

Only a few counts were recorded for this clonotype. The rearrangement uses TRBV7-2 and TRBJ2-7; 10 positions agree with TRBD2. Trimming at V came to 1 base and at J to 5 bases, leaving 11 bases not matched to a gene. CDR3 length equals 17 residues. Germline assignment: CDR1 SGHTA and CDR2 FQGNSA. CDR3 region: CASSLGVRLAGDNEQYF. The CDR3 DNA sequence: TGTGCCAGCAGCTTAGGAGTTCGTCTAGCGGGAGATAACGAGCAGTACTTC. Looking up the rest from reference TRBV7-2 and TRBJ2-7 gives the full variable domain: GAGVSQSPSNKVTEKGKDVELRCDPISGHTALYWYRQSLGQGLEFLIYFQGNSAPDKSGLPSDRFSAERTGGSVSTLTIQRTQQEDSAVYLCASSLGVRLAGDNEQYFGPGTRLTVT.

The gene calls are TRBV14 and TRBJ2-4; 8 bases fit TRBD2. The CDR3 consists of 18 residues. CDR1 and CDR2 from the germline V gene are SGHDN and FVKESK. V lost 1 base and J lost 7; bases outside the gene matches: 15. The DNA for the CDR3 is TGTGCCAGCAGCCAAGCGTCGATAGCGGGAAGATTGGTGAACATTCAGTACTTC. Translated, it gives CASSQASIAGRLVNIQYF.

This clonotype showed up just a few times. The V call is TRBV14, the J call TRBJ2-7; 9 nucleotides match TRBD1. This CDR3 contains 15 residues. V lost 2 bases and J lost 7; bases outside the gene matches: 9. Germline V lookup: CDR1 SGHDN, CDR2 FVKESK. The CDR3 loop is CASSQITGTGREQYF. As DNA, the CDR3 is TGTGCCAGCAGCCAAATCACCGGGACAGGGCGTGAGCAGTACTTC. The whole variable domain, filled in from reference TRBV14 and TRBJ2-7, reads EAGVTQFPSHSVIEKGQTVTLRCDPISGHDNLYWYRRVMGKEIKFLLHFVKESKQDESGMPNNRFLAERTGGTYSTLKVQPAELEDSGVYFCASSQITGTGREQYFGPGTRLTVT.